This T cell receptor beta chain derives from a study of Ad26.COV2.S vaccination and SARS-CoV-2 variants. The wider study: It was the COV1001 Ad26.COV2.S trial arm that included the donor. Ad26.COV2.S given intramuscularly, once or twice 56 days apart.

The protocol was immunoSEQ multiplex PCR, while the TCRdb copy is restricted to in-frame clones and leaves out a portion. The sample includes some 400,000 clones, 70% to 90% of them seen just once. This clone was observed once. This CDR3 is built from 17 residues. The V segment lost 0 bases and the J segment 5 bases; nucleotides outside the gene matches: 8. The germline V gene has CDR1 SGHDT and CDR2 YYEEEE. The treatment here: roughly 20 received Ad26.COV2.S at low or high dose, single or two shots; about five received placebo; per-sample allocation not given. Collection of the samples took place on day 63 after the first injection of vaccine or placebo. This person who donated was an adult of 18-55 years in Boston.

J is TRBJ1-6 and V is TRBV5-6; 7 nucleotides align to TRBD1. The material sequenced was peripheral blood, taken in a trial of Ad26.COV2.S vaccine versus placebo. The clonotype originates from a person aged 18-65 years who received the Ad26.COV2.S COVID-19 vaccine or a placebo. The CDR3 region has the DNA TGTGCCAGCAGCTTGGACCTCCGGGACAGAAATAATTCACCCCTCCACTTT. Amino acids: CASSLDLRDRNNSPLHF.